The clone carrying this TCR beta chain has a count of ten or more. Its cognate antigen is unknown. Among the patients, none had received any treatment before thyroid surgery. The data belong to a study of metastatic and nonmetastatic thyroid tumors. Points from the study as a whole: Patients with malignant thyroid tumors reportedly had significantly higher TCR beta diversity than those with benign nodules, in blood and tumor.

In the authors' workflow: The distant-metastasis classifier for papillary thyroid cancer was built from CDR3 differences across clinicopathological groups. TCRdb re-called the PCR reads through MiXCR. The V and J calls, along with clone size, are taken from TCRdb and not from the paper's own processing. The sample lists tens of thousands of clones, roughly 12% occurring once. Trimming took 2 bases from V and 2 from J, leaving 16 bases between them. The CDR3 has 17 residues. Germline V gene data show CDR1 as MGHRA and CDR2 as YSYEKL. The sample consisted of blood. V gene TRBV4-1 combines with J gene TRBJ1-5, with D hard to call. The sequence came from a female donor with papillary thyroid cancer or a benign thyroid nodule (not recorded which). Some clones in this sample may be carry-over from other donors' samples. CDR3 coding DNA: TGCGCCAGCAGCCAAACAGTCCCCGGGTTTCGCAATCAGCCCCAGCATTTT. Its protein product is CASSQTVPGFRNQPQHF.